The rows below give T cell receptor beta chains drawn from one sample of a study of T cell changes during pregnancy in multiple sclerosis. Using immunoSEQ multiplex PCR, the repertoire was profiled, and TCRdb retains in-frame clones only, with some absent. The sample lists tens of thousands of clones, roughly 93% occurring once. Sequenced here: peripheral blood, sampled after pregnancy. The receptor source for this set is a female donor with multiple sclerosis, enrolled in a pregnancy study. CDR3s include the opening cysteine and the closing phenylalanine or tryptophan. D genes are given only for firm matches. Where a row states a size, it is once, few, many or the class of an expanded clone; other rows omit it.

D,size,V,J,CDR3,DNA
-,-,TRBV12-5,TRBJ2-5,CASGLASGLSGETQYF,TGTGCTAGTGGTTTGGCCTCCGGACTGTCAGGAGAGACCCAGTACTTC
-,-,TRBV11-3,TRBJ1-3,CASSSPWGKSGNTIYF,TGTGCCAGCAGCTCCCCGTGGGGCAAATCTGGAAACACCATATATTTT
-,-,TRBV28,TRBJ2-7,CASSYRDTTYEQYF,TGTGCCAGCAGTTATCGGGACACCACCTACGAGCAGTACTTC
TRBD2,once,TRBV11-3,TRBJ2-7,CASSPVAGPDYEQYF,TGTGCCAGCAGCCCCGTAGCGGGTCCCGACTACGAGCAGTACTTC
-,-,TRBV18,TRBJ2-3,CASSPWGADTQYF,TGTGCCAGCTCACCATGGGGGGCAGATACGCAGTATTTT
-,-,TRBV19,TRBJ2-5,CASSHLNGDNQETQYF,TGTGCCAGTAGTCACCTAAACGGGGACAACCAAGAGACCCAGTACTTC
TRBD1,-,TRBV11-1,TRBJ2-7,CASSLAGTGAYEQYF,TGTGCCAGCAGCTTAGCCGGGACAGGGGCCTACGAGCAGTACTTC
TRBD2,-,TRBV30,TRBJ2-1,CAWMVSGGREQFF,TGTGCCTGGATGGTTAGCGGGGGGCGGGAGCAGTTCTTC
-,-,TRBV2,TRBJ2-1,CASSELRGREIAQFF,TGTGCCAGCAGCGAGCTAAGGGGGAGGGAAATTGCGCAGTTCTTC
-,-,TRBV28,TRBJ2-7,CASSPYLMTGYEQYF,TGTGCCAGCAGCCCCTATCTTATGACAGGCTACGAGCAGTACTTC
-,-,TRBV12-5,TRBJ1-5,CASGTAGGSNQPQHF,TGTGCTAGTGGTACCGCCGGCGGGTCGAATCAGCCCCAGCATTTT
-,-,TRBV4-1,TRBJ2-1,CASSPRLVRNEQFF,TGCGCCAGCAGCCCCCGACTAGTACGTAATGAGCAGTTCTTC
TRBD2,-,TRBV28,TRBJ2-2,CASSPISPGLAGGLGELFF,TGTGCCAGCAGTCCCATATCCCCCGGACTAGCGGGAGGTCTCGGGGAGCTGTTTTTT
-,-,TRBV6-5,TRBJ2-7,CASSYSWGTGGLVYF,TGTGCCAGCAGTTACTCGTGGGGGACTGGGGGGTTGGTGTACTTC
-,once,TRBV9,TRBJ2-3,CASSGSSGWTDTQYF,TGTGCCAGCAGCGGAAGTTCCGGTTGGACAGATACGCAGTATTTT
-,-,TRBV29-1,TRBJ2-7,CSVTFFAPGSAYEQYF,TGCAGCGTTACCTTCTTTGCTCCCGGGAGCGCCTACGAGCAGTACTTC
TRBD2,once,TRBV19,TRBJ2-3,CASSMTLTGGPSDTQYF,TGTGCCAGTAGTATGACTTTGACGGGAGGGCCGTCAGATACGCAGTATTTT
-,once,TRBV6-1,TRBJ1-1,CASSEQGRTTEAFF,TGTGCCAGCAGTGAACAGGGCCGCACCACTGAAGCTTTCTTT
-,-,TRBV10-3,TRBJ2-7,CAIAEADVSYEQYF,TGTGCCATAGCAGAAGCGGACGTTTCCTACGAGCAGTACTTC
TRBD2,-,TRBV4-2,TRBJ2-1,CASSQDFAGGGSYNEQFF,TGTGCCAGCAGCCAAGATTTTGCGGGAGGAGGTTCGTACAATGAGCAGTTCTTC
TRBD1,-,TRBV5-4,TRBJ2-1,CASSSGDRVRGEQFF,TGTGCCAGCAGCTCCGGGGACAGGGTACGCGGTGAGCAGTTCTTC
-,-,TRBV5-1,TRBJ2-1,CASSFQGVAAYNEQFF,TGCGCCAGCAGCTTCCAAGGAGTAGCGGCTTACAATGAGCAGTTCTTC
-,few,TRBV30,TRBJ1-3,CAWSVSLFSGNTIYF,-
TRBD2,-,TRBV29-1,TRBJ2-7,CSVSGLAVYEQYF,TGCAGCGTCTCGGGACTAGCGGTCTACGAGCAGTACTTC
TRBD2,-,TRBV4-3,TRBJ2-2,CASSHVTGTRTGELFF,TGCGCCAGCAGCCATGTTACCGGGACTAGAACTGGGGAGCTGTTTTTT
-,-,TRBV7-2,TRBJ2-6,CASRATDSGANVLTF,TGTGCCAGCAGGGCTACAGACTCTGGGGCCAACGTCCTGACTTTC